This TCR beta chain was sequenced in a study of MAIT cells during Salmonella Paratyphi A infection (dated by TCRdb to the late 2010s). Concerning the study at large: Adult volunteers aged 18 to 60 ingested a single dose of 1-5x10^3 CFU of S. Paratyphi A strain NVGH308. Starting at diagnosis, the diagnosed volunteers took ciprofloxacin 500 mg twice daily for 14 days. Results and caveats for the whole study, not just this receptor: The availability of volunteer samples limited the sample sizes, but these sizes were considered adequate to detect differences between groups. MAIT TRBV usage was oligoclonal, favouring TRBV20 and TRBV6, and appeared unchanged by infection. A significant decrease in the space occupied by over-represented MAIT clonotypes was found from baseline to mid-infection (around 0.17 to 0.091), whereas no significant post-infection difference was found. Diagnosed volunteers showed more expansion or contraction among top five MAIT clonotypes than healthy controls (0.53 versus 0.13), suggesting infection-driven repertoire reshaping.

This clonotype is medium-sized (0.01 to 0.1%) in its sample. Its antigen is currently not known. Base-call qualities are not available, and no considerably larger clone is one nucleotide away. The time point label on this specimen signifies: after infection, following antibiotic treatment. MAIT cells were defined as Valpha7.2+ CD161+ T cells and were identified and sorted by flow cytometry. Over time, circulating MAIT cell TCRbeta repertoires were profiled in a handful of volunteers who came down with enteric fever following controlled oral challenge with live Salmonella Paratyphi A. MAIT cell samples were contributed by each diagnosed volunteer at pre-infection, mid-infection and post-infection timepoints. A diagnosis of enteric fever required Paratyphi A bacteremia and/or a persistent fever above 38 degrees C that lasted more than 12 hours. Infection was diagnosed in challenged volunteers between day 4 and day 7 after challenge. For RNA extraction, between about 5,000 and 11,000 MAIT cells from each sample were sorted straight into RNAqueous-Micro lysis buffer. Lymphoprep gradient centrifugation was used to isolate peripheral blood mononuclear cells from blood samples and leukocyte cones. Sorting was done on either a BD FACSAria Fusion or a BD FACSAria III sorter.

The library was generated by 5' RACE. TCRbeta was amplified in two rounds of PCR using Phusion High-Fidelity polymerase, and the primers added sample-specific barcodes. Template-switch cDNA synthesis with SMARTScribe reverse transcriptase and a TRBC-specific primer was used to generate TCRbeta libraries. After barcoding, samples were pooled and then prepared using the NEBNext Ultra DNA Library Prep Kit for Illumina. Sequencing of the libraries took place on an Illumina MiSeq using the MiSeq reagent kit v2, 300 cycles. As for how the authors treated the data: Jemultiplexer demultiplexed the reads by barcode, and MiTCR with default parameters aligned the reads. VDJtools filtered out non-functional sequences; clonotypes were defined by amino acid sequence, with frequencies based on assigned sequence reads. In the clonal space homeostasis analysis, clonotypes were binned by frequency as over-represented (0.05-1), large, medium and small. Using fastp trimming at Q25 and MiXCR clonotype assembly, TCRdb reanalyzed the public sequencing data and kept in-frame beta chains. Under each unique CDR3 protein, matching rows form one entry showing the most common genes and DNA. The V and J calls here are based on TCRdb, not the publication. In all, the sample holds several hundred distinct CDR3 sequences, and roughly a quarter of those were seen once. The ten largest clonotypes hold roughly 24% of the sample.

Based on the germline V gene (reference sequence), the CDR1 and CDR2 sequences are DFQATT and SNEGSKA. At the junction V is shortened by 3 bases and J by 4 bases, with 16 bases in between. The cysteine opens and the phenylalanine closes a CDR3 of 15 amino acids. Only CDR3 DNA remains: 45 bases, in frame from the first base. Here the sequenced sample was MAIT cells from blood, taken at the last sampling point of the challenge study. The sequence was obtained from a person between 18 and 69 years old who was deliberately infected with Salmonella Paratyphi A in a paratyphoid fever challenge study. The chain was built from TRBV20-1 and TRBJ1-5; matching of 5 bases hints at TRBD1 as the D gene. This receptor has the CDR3 CSASRTRGGNQPQHF. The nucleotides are TGCAGTGCTAGTCGGACCCGTGGGGGTAATCAGCCCCAGCATTTT.